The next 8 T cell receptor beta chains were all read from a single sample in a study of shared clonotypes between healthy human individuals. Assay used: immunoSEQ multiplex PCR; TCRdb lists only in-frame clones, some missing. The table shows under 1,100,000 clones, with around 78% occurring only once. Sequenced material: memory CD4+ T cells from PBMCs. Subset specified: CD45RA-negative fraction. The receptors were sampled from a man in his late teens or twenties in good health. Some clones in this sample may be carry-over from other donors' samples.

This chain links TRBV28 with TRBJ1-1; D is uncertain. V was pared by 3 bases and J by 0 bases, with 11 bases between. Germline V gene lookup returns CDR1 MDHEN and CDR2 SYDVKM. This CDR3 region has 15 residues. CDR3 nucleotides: TGTGCCAGCAGTTTCCCCAGACCCTTGAACACTGAAGCTTTCTTT. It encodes CASSFPRPLNTEAFF.

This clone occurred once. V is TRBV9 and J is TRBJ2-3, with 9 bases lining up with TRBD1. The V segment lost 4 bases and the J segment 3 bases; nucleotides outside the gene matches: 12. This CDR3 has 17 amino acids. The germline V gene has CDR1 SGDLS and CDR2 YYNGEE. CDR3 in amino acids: CASSRWDRADGTDTQYF. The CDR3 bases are TGTGCCAGCAGCAGATGGGACAGGGCGGATGGGACAGATACGCAGTATTTT. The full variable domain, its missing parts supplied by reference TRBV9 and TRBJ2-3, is DSGVTQTPKHLITATGQRVTLRCSPRSGDLSVYWYQQSLDQGLQFLIQYYNGEERAKGNILERFSAQQFPDLHSELNLSSLELGDSALYFCASSRWDRADGTDTQYFGPGTRLTVL.

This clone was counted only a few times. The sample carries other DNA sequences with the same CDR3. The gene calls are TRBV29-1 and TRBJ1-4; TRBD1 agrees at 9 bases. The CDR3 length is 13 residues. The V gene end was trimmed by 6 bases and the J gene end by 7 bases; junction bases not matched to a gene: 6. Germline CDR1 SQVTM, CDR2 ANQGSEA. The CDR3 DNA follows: TGCAGCGTAGCGGGACAGGGAAGTGAAAAACTGTTTTTT. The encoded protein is CSVAGQGSEKLFF.

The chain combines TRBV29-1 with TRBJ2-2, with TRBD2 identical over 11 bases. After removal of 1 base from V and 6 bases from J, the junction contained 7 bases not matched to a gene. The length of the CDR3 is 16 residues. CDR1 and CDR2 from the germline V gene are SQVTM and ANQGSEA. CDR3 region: CSVEAGLAGGPGELFF. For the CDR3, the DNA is TGCAGCGTTGAAGCTGGGCTAGCGGGAGGTCCCGGGGAGCTGTTTTTT.

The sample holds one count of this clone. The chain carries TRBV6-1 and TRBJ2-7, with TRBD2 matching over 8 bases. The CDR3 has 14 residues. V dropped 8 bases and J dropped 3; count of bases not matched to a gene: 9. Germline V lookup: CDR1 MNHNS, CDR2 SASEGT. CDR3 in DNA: TGTGCCAGCTTAAAACCGGGAGGGTTCTACGAGCAGTACTTC. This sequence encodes CASLKPGGFYEQYF.

The DNA for the CDR3 is TGTGCCAGCCGACCAGGGGGCGCGAACGGCTACGAGCAGTACTTC. It encodes CASRPGGANGYEQYF. The chain combines TRBV28 with TRBJ2-7, with TRBD1 identical over 8 bases. The CDR3 extends over 15 amino acids. The trim removed 8 bases at V and 3 bases at J, leaving 12 bases unmatched. CDR1 and CDR2 (germline): MDHEN, SYDVKM.

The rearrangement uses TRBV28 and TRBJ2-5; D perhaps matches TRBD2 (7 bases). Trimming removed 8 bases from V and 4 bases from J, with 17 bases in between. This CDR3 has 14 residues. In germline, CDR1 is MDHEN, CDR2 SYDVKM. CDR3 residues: CASCLGGGGETQYF. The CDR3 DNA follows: TGTGCCAGCTGCCTAGGGGGAGGGGGAGAGACCCAGTACTTC. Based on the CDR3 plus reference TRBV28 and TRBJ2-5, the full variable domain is DVKVTQSSRYLVKRTGEKVFLECVQDMDHENMFWYRQDPGLGLRLIYFSYDVKMKEKGDIPEGYSVSREKKERFSLILESASTNQTSMYLCASCLGGGGETQYFGPGTRLLVL.

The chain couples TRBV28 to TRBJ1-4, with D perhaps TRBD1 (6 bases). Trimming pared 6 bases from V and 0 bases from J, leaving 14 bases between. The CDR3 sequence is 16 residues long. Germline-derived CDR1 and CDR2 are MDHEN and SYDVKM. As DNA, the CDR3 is TGTGCCAGCAGCTACCACGGGGGCGCAACTAATGAAAAACTGTTTTTT. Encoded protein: CASSYHGGATNEKLFF. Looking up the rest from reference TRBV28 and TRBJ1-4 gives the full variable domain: DVKVTQSSRYLVKRTGEKVFLECVQDMDHENMFWYRQDPGLGLRLIYFSYDVKMKEKGDIPEGYSVSREKKERFSLILESASTNQTSMYLCASSYHGGATNEKLFFGSGTQLSVL.